This T cell receptor beta chain was profiled in a study of blood T cell repertoires in COVID-19. About the research overall: COVID-19 samples, acute and convalescent, were from the United States, Italy and Spain.

Per the study methods: Scientists estimated how many nucleated cells there were by amplifying reference gene primers. The assay was immunoSEQ multiplex PCR, and TCRdb's table has in-frame clones only and misses some. V, J and clone size were drawn from that table, and D and trimming were deduced from the DNA. Among 250,000 or so clones listed, 70% to 90% were seen once. The germline CDR1 and CDR2 sequences are SGHDT and YYEEEE. J was trimmed by 4 bases and V by 4 bases; bases with no gene match: 14. The length of the CDR3 is 18 residues. J is TRBJ2-5 and V is TRBV5-6, with TRBD2 identical over 12 bases. This TCR derives from a woman in her 30s with COVID-19, enrolled during active disease. Specimen: peripheral blood. The chain's CDR3 is CASSGILAGGRRGETQYF. CDR3 DNA: TGTGCCAGCAGCGGAATTCTAGCGGGAGGGCGGAGGGGAGAGACCCAGTACTTC.